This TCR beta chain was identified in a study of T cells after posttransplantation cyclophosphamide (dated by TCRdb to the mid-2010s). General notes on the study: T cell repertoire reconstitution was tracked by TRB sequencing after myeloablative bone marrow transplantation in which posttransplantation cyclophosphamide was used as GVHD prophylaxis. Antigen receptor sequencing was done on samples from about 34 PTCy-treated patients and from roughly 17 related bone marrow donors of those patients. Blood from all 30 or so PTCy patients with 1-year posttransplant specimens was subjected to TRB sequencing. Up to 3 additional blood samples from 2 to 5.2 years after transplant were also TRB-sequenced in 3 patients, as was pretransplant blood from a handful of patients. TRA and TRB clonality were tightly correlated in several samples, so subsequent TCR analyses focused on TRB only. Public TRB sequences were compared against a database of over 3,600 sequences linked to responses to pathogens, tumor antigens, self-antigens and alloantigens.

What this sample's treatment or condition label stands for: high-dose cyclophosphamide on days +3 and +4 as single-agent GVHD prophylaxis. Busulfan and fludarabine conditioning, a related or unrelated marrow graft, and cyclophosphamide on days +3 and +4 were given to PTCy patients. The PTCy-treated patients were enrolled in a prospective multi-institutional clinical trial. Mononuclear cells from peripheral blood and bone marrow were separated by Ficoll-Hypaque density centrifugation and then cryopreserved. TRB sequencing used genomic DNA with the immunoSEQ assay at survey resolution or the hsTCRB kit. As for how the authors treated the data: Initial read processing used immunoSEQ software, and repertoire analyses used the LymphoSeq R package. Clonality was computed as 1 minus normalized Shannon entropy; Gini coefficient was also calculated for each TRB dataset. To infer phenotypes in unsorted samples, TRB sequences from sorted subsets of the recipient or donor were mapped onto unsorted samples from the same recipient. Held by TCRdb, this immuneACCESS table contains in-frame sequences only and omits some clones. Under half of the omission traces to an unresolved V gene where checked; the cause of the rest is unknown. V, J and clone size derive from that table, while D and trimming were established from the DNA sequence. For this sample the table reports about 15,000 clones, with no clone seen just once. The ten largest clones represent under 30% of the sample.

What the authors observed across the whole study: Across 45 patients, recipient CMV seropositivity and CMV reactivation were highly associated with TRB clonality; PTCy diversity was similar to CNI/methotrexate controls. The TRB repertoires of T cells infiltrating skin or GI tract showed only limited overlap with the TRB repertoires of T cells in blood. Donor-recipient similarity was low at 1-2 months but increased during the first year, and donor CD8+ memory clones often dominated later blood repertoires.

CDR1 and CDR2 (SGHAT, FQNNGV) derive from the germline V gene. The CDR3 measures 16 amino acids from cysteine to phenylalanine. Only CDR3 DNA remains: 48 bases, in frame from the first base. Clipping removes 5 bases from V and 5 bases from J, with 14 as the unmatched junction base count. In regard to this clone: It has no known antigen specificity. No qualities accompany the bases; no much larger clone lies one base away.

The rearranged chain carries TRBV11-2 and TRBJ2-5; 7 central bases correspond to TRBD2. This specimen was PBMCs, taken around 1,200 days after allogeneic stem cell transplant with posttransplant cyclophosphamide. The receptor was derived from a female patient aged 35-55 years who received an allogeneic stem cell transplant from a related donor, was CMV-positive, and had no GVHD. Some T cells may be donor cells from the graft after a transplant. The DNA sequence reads TGTGCCAGCAGCCCCCGGGGCGGGGGTGGCCGGGAGACCCAGTACTTC. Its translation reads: CASSPRGGGGRETQYF.